Below, one T cell receptor beta chain is given with its context. V dropped 4 bases and J dropped 4; count of bases not matched to a gene: 4. The germline gives CDR1 SEHNR, CDR2 FQNEAQ (reference sequence). The CDR3 spans 13 residues. This record belongs to a study of T cell responses to AZD1222 COVID-19 vaccine. Produced via immunoSEQ multiplex PCR; TCRdb's table is partial and in-frame only. The sample consists of some 200,000 clones, 90% to 95% of them appearing once. The chain has TRBV7-9 and TRBJ2-7, with 7 bases aligning to TRBD1. The TCR sequence derives from an adult in good health. The sequencing here drew on peripheral blood, taken on day 0 of AZD1222 vaccination. For the CDR3, the DNA is TGTGCCAGCAGCTCAGGACAGGAGTACGAGCAGTACTTC. Residues: CASSSGQEYEQYF.